This TCR beta chain derives from a study of cytotoxic CD8 clonotypes in ibrutinib-treated CLL. The repertoire was sequenced with immunoSEQ multiplex PCR; TCRdb's copy has only in-frame clones and lacks some. The data hold about 140,000 clones, with approximately 77% observed a single time. For this clone: Its antigen is currently unknown.

Germline CDR1 SGHKS, CDR2 YYEKEE (reference sequence). V lost 0 bases to trimming and J lost 0 bases, with 7 bases between them. CDR3 length: 15 residues. General study points: Clonality was higher at ibrutinib response and returned toward baseline at progression.

The V gene is TRBV5-5, the J gene TRBJ1-3; D is unresolved. The source material was PBMCs, sampled after 12 months of ibrutinib treatment. The origin of this receptor is a human donor with chronic lymphocytic leukemia. Written as DNA, the CDR3 is TGTGCCAGCAGCTTGGACGGATTCTCTGGAAACACCATATATTTT. Its protein is CASSLDGFSGNTIYF.